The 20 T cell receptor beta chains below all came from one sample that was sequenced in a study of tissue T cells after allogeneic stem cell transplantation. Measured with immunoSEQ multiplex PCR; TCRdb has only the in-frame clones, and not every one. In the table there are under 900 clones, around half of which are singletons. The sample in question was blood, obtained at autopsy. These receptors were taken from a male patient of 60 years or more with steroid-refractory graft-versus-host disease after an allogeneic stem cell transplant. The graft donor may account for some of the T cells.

The CDR3 spells CASSQELQGTYGYTF. Here the CDR3 DNA reads TGCGCCAGCAGCCAAGAGCTACAGGGGACCTATGGCTACACCTTC. The gene calls are TRBV4-3 and TRBJ1-2, with 7 bases matching TRBD1. Germline CDR1 and CDR2: LGHNA and YSLEER. The trim removed 0 bases at V and 4 bases at J, leaving 5 bases unmatched. This CDR3 region has 15 residues.

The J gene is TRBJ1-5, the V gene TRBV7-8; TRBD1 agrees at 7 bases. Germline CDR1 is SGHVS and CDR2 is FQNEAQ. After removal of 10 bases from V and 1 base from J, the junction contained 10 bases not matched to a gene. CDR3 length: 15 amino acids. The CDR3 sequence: CATGGGARSNQPQHF. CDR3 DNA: TGTGCCACAGGGGGAGGGGCGCGGAGCAATCAGCCCCAGCATTTT. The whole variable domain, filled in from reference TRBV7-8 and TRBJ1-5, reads GAGVSQSPRYKVAKRGQDVALRCDPISGHVSLFWYQQALGQGPEFLTYFQNEAQLDKSGLPSDRFFAERPEGSVSTLKIQRTQQEDSAVYLCATGGGARSNQPQHFGDGTRLSIL.

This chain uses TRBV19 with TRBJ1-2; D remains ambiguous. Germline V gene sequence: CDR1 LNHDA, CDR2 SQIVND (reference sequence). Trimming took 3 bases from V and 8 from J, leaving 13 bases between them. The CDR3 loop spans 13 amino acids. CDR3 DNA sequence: TGTGCCAGTAGTATTCTTCAGGTTGGCGGCTACACCTTC. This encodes CASSILQVGGYTF. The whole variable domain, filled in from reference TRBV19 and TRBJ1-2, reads DGGITQSPKYLFRKEGQNVTLSCEQNLNHDAMYWYRQDPGQGLRLIYYSQIVNDFQKGDIAEGYSVSREKKESFPLTVTSAQKNPTAFYLCASSILQVGGYTFGSGTRLTVV.

This CDR3 is CASSLGESQYF. DNA of the CDR3: TGTGCCAGCAGTTTAGGTGAATCTCAGTACTTC. V usage is TRBV12-3 or TRBV12-4 and J usage is TRBJ2-4; no definite D call. CDR3 length: 11 amino acids. Trimming cost V 1 base and J 12 bases, with 7 bases left between them.

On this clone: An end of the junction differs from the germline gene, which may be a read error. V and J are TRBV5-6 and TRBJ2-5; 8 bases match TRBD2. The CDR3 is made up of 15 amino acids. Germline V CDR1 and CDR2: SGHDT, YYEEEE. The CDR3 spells CPSRWGAGGGETQYF. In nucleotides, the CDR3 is TGTCCCAGCCGCTGGGGGGCCGGGGGGGGCGAGACCCAGTACTTC.

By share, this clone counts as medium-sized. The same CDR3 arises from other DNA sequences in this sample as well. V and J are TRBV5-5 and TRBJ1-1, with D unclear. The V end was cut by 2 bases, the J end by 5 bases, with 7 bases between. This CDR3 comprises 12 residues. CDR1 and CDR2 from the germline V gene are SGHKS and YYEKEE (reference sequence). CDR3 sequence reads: CASSFQGTEAFF. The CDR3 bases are TGTGCCAGCAGCTTTCAAGGGACTGAAGCTTTCTTT.

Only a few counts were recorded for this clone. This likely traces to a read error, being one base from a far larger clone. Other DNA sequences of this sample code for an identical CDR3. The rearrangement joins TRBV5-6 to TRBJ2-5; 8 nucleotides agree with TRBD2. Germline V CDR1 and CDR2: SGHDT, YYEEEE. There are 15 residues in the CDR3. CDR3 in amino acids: CARSLGAGGGETQYF. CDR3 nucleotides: TGTGCCCGCAGCTTGGGGGCCGGGGGGGGCGAGACCCAGTACTTC.

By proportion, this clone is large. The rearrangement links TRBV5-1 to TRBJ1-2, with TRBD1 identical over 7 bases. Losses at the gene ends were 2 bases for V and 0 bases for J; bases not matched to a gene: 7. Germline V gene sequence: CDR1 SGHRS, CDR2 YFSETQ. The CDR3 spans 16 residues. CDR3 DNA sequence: TGCGCCAGCAGCTTCAAAGGGGGCGCCTCTAACTATGGCTACACCTTC. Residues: CASSFKGGASNYGYTF.

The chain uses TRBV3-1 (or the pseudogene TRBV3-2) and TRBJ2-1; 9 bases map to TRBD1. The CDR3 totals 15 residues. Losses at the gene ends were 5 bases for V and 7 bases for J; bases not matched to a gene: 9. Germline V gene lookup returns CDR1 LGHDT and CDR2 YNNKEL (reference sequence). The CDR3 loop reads CASSWRGQGINEQFF. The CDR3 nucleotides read TGTGCCAGCAGCTGGCGGGGACAGGGCATAAATGAGCAGTTCTTC.

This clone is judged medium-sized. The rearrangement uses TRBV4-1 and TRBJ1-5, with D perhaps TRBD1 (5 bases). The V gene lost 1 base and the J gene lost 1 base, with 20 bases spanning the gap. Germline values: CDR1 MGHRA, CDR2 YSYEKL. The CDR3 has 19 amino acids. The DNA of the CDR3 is TGCGCCAGCAGCCAAGCAACGGGGGGACCTTTAGGGAGCAATCAGCCCCAGCATTTT. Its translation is CASSQATGGPLGSNQPQHF.

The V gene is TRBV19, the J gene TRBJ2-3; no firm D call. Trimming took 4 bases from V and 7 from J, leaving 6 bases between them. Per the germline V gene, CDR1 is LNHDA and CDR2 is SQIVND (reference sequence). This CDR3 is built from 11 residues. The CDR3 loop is CASSTTNTQYF. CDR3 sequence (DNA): TGTGCCAGTAGTACAACGAATACGCAGTATTTT.

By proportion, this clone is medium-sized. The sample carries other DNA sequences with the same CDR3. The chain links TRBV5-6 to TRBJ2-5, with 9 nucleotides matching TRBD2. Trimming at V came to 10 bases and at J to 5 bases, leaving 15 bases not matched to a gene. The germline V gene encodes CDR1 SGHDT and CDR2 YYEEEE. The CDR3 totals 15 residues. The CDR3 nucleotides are TGTGCCCGCCGCGGGGGGGCCGGGGGGGGCGAGACCCAGTACTTC. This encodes CARRGGAGGGETQYF.

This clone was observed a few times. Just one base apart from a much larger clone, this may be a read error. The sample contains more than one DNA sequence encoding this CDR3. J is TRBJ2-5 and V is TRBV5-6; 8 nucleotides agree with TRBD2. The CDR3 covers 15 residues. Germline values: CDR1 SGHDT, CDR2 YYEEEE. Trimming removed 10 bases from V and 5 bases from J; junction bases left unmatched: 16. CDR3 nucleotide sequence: TGTGCCCGCCGCGTGGGGGCCGGGGGGGGCGAGACCCAGTACTTC. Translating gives CARRVGAGGGETQYF.

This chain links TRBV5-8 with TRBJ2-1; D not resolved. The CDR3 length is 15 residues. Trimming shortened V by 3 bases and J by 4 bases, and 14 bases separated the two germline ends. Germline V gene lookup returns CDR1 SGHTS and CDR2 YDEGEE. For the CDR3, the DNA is TGTGCCAGCAGCTACCCTCGGGCAGGATACAATGAGCAGTTCTTC. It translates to CASSYPRAGYNEQFF.

The CDR3 nucleotides are TGTGCCAGCAGTTTCGTACAGGGGAAATTGAGCTCCTATAATTCACCCCTCCACTTT. Protein sequence: CASSFVQGKLSSYNSPLHF. This chain joins TRBV6-2 or TRBV6-3 and TRBJ1-6; 7 bases map to TRBD1. CDR3 length: 19 residues. J gave up 0 bases and V 4 bases, and 12 bases lay outside the gene matches. The V gene's germline CDR1 is MNHEY and CDR2 SVGEGT.

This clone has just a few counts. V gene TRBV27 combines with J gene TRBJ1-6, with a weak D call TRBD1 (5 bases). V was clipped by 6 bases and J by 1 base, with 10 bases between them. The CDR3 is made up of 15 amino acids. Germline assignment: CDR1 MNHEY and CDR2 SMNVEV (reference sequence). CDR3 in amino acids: CASRLDRSYNSPLHF. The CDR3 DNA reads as TGTGCCAGCAGGCTCGACAGATCCTATAATTCACCCCTCCACTTT.

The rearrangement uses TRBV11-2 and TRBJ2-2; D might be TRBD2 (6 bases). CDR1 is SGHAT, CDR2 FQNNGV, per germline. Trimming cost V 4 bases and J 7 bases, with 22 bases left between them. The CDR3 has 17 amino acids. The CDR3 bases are TGTGCCAGCAGCTGGGCGTTGAGGGCCACAGCGGGCGGGGAGCTGTTTTTT. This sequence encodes CASSWALRATAGGELFF.

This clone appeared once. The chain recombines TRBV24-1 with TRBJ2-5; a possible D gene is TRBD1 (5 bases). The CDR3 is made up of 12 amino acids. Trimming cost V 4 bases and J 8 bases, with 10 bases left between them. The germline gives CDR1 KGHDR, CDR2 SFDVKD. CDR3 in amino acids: CATSDQGPTQYF. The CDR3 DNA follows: TGTGCCACCAGTGACCAGGGTCCTACCCAGTACTTC.

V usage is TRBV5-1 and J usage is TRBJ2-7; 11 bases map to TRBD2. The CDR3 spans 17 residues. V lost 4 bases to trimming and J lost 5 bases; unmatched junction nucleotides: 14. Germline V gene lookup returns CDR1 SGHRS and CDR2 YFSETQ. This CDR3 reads CASSPSPLAGGSNEQYF. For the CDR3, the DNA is TGCGCCAGCAGCCCCAGCCCTTTAGCGGGGGGGTCGAACGAGCAGTACTTC.

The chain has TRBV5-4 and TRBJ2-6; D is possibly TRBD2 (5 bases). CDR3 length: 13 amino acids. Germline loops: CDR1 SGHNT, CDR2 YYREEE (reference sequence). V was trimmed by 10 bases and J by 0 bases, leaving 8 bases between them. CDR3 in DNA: TGTGCCTCCCGGGACTCTGGGGCCAACGTCCTGACTTTC. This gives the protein CASRDSGANVLTF. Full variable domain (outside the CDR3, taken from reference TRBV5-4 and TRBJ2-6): ETGVTQSPTHLIKTRGQQVTLRCSSQSGHNTVSWYQQALGQGPQFIFQYYREEENGRGNFPPRFSGLQFPNYSSELNVNALELDDSALYLCASRDSGANVLTFGAGSRLTVL.